Following are 2 T cell receptor beta chains from one sample sequenced in a study of shared clonotypes between healthy human individuals. Produced via immunoSEQ multiplex PCR; TCRdb's table is partial and in-frame only. Among over 2 million clones listed, under 95% were seen once. The material sequenced was naive CD4+ T cells from PBMCs. Subset in this sample: CD45RA+ positively selected. The receptors shown here come from a man between 18 and 35 years old in good health. Some clones in this sample may be carry-over from other donors' samples.

The chain recombines TRBV9 with TRBJ2-3; D is perhaps TRBD1 or TRBD2 (6 bases each). Germline assignment: CDR1 SGDLS and CDR2 YYNGEE. The CDR3 has 18 residues. V was pared by 4 bases and J by 2 bases, with 23 bases between. The CDR3 nucleotides are TGTGCCAGCAGCACACAGGGAGGCTGGCGGGGTCTCACAGATACGCAGTATTTT. Protein: CASSTQGGWRGLTDTQYF.

The V gene is TRBV6-5, the J gene TRBJ1-3; a weak D match, TRBD1 (6 bases). The V and J ends lost 0 bases and 3 bases respectively, with 12 bases between them. Germline V gene sequence: CDR1 MNHEY, CDR2 SVGAGI. There are 16 residues in the CDR3. The CDR3 sequence: CASSYSRRGGGNTIYF. The DNA for the CDR3 is TGTGCCAGCAGTTACTCGAGGAGGGGGGGTGGAAACACCATATATTTT.